This TCR beta chain stems from a study of blood T cell repertoires in COVID-19. In the authors' methods: Scientists estimated how many nucleated cells there were by amplifying reference gene primers. The repertoire was sequenced with immunoSEQ multiplex PCR; TCRdb's copy has only in-frame clones and lacks some. The D gene and trimming were derived from the DNA, and the V and J assignments and clone size from that table. The top ten hold over 8.5% of the sample, which has around 310,000 clones, about nine tenths seen once. The recovered donors of Cohort 3 showed two negative PCRs, clearance, or symptom resolution. V lost 5 bases to trimming and J lost 2 bases, with 15 bases between them. Germline CDR1 reads SEHNR; CDR2 reads FQNEAQ (reference sequence). The CDR3 is 16 residues long. This clone occurred once.

The chain is built from TRBV7-9 and TRBJ2-2; tentatively, D is TRBD1 (5 bases). The source of this sequence is a woman younger than 45 who had recovered from COVID-19. The sequencing sample was made of PBMCs or T cells enriched from blood (not recorded which). The DNA for the CDR3 is TGTGCCAGCAGCCCCACAATCTGGGGCAACACCGGGGAGCTGTTTTTT. This gives the protein CASSPTIWGNTGELFF.